The next 3 T cell receptor beta chains were all read from a single sample in a study of CXCR3-negative and CXCR3-positive naive CD8 T cells. The authors made the TRB cDNA libraries by 5' RACE using UMI labels. Each CDR3 protein gets one entry in TCRdb, which reprocessed the 5' RACE reads and gives no DNA. This sample's clone table lists some 130,000 distinct CDR3 sequences. Sequences were obtained from naive CXCR3- CD8+ T cells from blood. Subset here: CD45RO-CCR7+CD27+CD95- naive CD8+ T cells lacking CXCR3 (TNR3-). These receptors all come from a human donor in good health. Some clones in this sample may be carry-over from other donors' samples.

The chain has TRBV6-5 and TRBJ2-3; the D gene TCRdb calls, TRBD1, cannot be checked with no DNA. The CDR3 length is 15 residues. From germline, CDR1 is MNHEY and CDR2 SVGAGI. The chain's CDR3 is CASSLGGGRADTQYF.

The rearrangement uses TRBV29-1 and TRBJ2-2; the TRBD1 assignment by TCRdb is unverifiable without DNA. CDR1 and CDR2 (germline): SQVTM, ANQGSEA. The CDR3 is made up of 16 amino acids. CDR3 amino acids: CSVEDSGQGTVGELFF.

The chain carries TRBV29-1 and TRBJ2-2. The CDR3 consists of 12 residues. Per the germline V gene, CDR1 is SQVTM and CDR2 is ANQGSEA. CDR3 in amino acids: CSVVQNTGELFF.